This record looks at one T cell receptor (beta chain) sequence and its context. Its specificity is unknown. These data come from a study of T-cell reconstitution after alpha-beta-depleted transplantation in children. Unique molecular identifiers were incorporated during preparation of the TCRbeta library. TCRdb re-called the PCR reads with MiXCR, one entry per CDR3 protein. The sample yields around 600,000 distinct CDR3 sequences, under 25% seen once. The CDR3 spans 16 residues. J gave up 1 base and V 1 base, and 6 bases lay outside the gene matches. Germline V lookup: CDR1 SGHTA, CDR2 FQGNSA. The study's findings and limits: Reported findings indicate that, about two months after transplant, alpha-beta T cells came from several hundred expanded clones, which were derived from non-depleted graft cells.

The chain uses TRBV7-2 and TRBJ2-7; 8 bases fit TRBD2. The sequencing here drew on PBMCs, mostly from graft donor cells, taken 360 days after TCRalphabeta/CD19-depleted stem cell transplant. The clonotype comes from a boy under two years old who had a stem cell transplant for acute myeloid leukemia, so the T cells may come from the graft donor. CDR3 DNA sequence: TGTGCCAGCAGCTTAGGTTCGGGGGGGCTTTCCTACGAGCAGTACTTC. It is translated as CASSLGSGGLSYEQYF.